Here is one TCR beta chain with its context. This CDR3 comprises 13 residues. V dropped 3 bases and J dropped 3 bases, with 9 bases sitting between them. CDR1 KGHSH and CDR2 LQKENI come from the germline V gene. TCRdb's copy holds only in-frame clones and misses some; the assay was immunoSEQ multiplex PCR. The sample lists 60,000 to 85,000 clones, 85% to 95% seen once, with roughly 4.5% in the top ten. The V call is TRBV18, the J call TRBJ2-7, with a possible D match to TRBD2 (6 bases). This receptor was taken from a middle-aged man with rheumatoid arthritis. The sequencing input was PBMCs. This CDR3 reads CASSPSGSYEQYF. CDR3 DNA: TGTGCCAGCTCACCCTCCGGGAGCTACGAGCAGTACTTC.